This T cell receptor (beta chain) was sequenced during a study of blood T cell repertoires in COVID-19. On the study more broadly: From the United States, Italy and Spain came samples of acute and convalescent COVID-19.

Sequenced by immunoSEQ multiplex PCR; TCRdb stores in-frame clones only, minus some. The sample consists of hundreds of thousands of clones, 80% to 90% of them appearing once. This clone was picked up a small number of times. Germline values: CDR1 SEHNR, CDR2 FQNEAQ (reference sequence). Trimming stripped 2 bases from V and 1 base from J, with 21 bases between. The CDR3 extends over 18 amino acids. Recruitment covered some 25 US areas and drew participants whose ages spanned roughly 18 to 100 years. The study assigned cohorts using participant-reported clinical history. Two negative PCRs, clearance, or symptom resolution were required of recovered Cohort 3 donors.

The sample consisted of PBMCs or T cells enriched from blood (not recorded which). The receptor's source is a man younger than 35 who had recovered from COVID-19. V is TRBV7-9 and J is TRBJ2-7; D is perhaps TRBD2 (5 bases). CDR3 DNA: TGTGCCAGCAGCTTAATTACGGGGTGGGCCCTTTCATCCTACGAGCAGTACTTC. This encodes CASSLITGWALSSYEQYF.